This T cell receptor (beta chain) derives from a study of blood T cell repertoires in COVID-19. Whole-study context: Whether acute or convalescent, the COVID-19 samples came from the United States, Italy and Spain. T cells, B-cell-depleted T cells, or PBMCs provided the cDNA or gDNA that served as material.

Germline V gene data show CDR1 as MNHNS and CDR2 as SASEGT. Trimming cost V 2 bases and J 3 bases, with 14 bases left between them. This CDR3 is 16 amino acids long. A single count supports this clone. Authors' processing steps: By means of reference gene primer amplification, nucleated cell counts were estimated. Using immunoSEQ multiplex PCR, the repertoire was profiled, and TCRdb retains in-frame clones only, with some absent. D and trimming were read from the DNA, whereas the V and J calls and clone size are those reported in that table. The sample shows 150,000 to 200,000 clones, 85% of them seen only once.

The TCR sequence derives from a human donor with acute or convalescent COVID-19. The donor label of this sample is uncertain. Sequenced: peripheral blood. V is TRBV6-1 and J is TRBJ2-1; D is perhaps TRBD1 (5 bases). The CDR3 here is CASSEIGARVYNEQFF. As DNA, the CDR3 is TGTGCCAGCAGTGAAATTGGGGCTAGGGTCTACAATGAGCAGTTCTTC.